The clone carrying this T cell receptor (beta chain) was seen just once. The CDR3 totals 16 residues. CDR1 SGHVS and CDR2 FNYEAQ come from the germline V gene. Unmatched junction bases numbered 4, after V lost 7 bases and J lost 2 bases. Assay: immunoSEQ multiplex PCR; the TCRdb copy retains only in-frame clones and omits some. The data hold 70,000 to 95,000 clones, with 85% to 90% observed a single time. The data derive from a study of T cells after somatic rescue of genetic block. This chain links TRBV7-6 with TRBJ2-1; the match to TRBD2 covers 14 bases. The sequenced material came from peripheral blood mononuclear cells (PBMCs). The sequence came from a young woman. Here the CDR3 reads CASTGLAGGPYNEQFF. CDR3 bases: TGTGCCAGCACCGGACTAGCGGGGGGCCCCTACAATGAGCAGTTCTTC.